Each of the 16 T cell receptor beta chains below was sequenced from the same sample in a study of graft-versus-host responses after intestinal transplantation. Stimulators, some 200,000 irradiated and violet-dye-labeled cells, were plated with some 200,000 CFSE-labeled responder cells. Sequencing was performed with immunoSEQ multiplex PCR; in TCRdb, only in-frame clones are kept and a portion is missing. The table shows 20,000 to 25,000 clones, with approximately 33% occurring only once. The input for sequencing was alloreactive CD8+ T cells from a mixed lymphocyte reaction culture, taken before intestinal transplant. Subset defined: CFSE-low proliferating T cells sorted from roughly 6-day pre-transplant mixed lymphocyte reaction (GvH or HvG direction). These receptors were taken from a human patient who received an intestinal transplant.

This clone was recorded a few times. It may be a read error: a sequence one base away is much more abundant. This chain uses TRBV29-1 with TRBJ2-5, with a tentative D call TRBD1 (5 bases). Germline CDR1 is SQVTM and CDR2 is ANQGSEA. This CDR3 region has 15 residues. The CDR3 coding sequence is TGCTGCGTTGAGTGGGTTTTGGGGCTCCAAGAGACCCAGTACTTC. Translation: CCVEWVLGLQETQYF.

The rearrangement uses TRBV10-2 and TRBJ2-5; D unclear. Germline CDR1 reads WSHSY; CDR2 reads SAAADI. Trimming left V 1 base short and J 3 bases short, with 6 bases between. This CDR3 spans 13 amino acids. In nucleotides, the CDR3 is TGCGCCAGCAGTGAGTTGGCAGAAGAGACCCAGTACTTC. This translates into CASSELAEETQYF.

A few counts support this clone. CDR3 coding DNA: TGTGCCAGCAGTGAATGGGGAGCCTACGAGCAGTACTTC. As protein: CASSEWGAYEQYF. The chain couples TRBV25-1 to TRBJ2-7, with D tentatively TRBD2 (5 bases). The V end was cut by 1 base, the J end by 2 bases, with 6 bases between. The CDR3 runs 13 residues. The germline V gene encodes CDR1 MGHDK and CDR2 SYGVNS.

This chain uses TRBV9 with TRBJ2-4, with D uncertain. The CDR3 sequence is 15 residues long. In germline, CDR1 is SGDLS, CDR2 YYNGEE. V was pared by 2 bases and J by 8 bases, with 17 bases between. The CDR3 DNA reads as TGTGCCAGCAGCGTGGAAGGTGGGCGAATCGACATTCAGTACTTC. It encodes CASSVEGGRIDIQYF.

Turning to this clone: An end of the junction differs from the germline gene, which may be a read error. V usage is TRBV7-9 and J usage is TRBJ2-3; 10 bases match TRBD1. The germline CDR1 and CDR2 sequences are SEHNR and FQNEAQ (reference sequence). The length of the CDR3 is 12 residues. The CDR3 sequence: CASSGPGQGTHF. The DNA for the CDR3 is TGTGCCAGCAGCGGACCGGGACAGGGGACTCATTTT.

This clone was seen a handful of times. This sequence joins TRBV4-3 and TRBJ2-1, with 10 nucleotides matching TRBD1. V lost 1 base, J lost 6 bases, and 6 bases stayed unmatched. Germline loops: CDR1 LGHNA, CDR2 YSLEER. The length of the CDR3 is 16 residues. Here the CDR3 reads CASSQGPGTGANEQFF. The CDR3, as DNA: TGCGCCAGCAGCCAAGGTCCCGGGACAGGGGCCAATGAGCAGTTCTTC.

The chain has TRBV7-2 and TRBJ1-2; D is ambiguous. Per the germline V gene, CDR1 is SGHTA and CDR2 is FQGNSA. Trimming left V 1 base short and J 1 base short, with 13 bases between. This CDR3 spans 16 amino acids. This CDR3 reads CASSLGNHYINYGYTF. The CDR3 nucleotides are TGTGCCAGCAGCTTAGGGAATCACTATATTAACTATGGCTACACCTTC.

The chain couples TRBV18 to TRBJ2-7, with D tentatively TRBD1 or TRBD2 (5 bases each). Trimming took 5 bases from V and 3 from J, leaving 14 bases between them. The CDR3 length is 14 residues. The germline V gene encodes CDR1 KGHSH and CDR2 LQKENI. CDR3: CASSRGVLIYEQYF. Here the CDR3 DNA reads TGTGCCAGCTCAAGGGGAGTGCTTATCTACGAGCAGTACTTC. Together with reference TRBV18 and TRBJ2-7, the CDR3 gives the full variable domain: NAGVMQNPRHLVRRRGQEARLRCSPMKGHSHVYWYRQLPEEGLKFMVYLQKENIIDESGMPKERFSAEFPKEGPSILRIQQVVRGDSAAYFCASSRGVLIYEQYFGPGTRLTVT.

The CDR3 loop is CASSIRSGWYGYTF. CDR3 nucleotide sequence: TGTGCCAGCAGCATTAGGTCGGGATGGTATGGCTACACCTTC. The rearrangement joins TRBV7-2 to TRBJ1-2; D not resolved. Looked up from germline, CDR1 is SGHTA and CDR2 is FQGNSA. Trimming cost V 5 bases and J 5 bases, with 15 bases left between them. The CDR3 totals 14 residues.

This clone has just a few counts. CDR3 coding DNA: TGCGCCAGCAGCCACGGAGGGGATGGCTACACCTTC. It is translated as CASSHGGDGYTF. The gene calls are TRBV4-1 and TRBJ1-2; possible D gene TRBD1, 5 bases. V was cut by 3 bases and J by 6 bases, with 8 bases left in between. The length of the CDR3 is 12 residues. Germline lookup yields CDR1 MGHRA and CDR2 YSYEKL.

V is TRBV29-1 and J is TRBJ2-1, with a tentative D call TRBD1 (6 bases). Deletions cut 4 bases from V and 4 bases from J, with 20 bases between. CDR3 length: 16 amino acids. Germline V gives CDR1 SQVTM, CDR2 ANQGSEA. The CDR3, as DNA: TGCAGCGTTGTCCAGGCAAAAGGGGGATATTACAATGAGCAGTTCTTC. Translated, it gives CSVVQAKGGYYNEQFF.

The V and J genes are TRBV6-9 and TRBJ2-7; D perhaps matches TRBD2 (6 bases). Between the trimmed V and J ends, which lost 11 bases and 3 bases, there was a span of 14 bases. Germline V gene data show CDR1 as MNHGY and CDR2 as SVAAGI. The CDR3 length is 12 residues. The CDR3 nucleotides read TGTGCCCGCCCCCCTAGCGTCTACGAGCAGTACTTC. It encodes CARPPSVYEQYF.

The chain links TRBV7-6 to TRBJ2-1; D is unclear. Trimming removed 7 bases at V and 8 bases at J, with 9 bases between. This CDR3 region has 11 residues. CDR1 and CDR2 (germline): SGHVS, FNYEAQ. The DNA of the CDR3 is TGTGCCAGCACCCACAGTGATGAGCAGTTCTTC. It specifies CASTHSDEQFF.

This clone was seen only a few times. This sequence joins TRBV25-1 and TRBJ2-6; D is unresolved. This CDR3 is 15 amino acids long. The germline V gene has CDR1 MGHDK and CDR2 SYGVNS. V was shortened by 1 base and J by 0 bases, with 4 bases between the two germline ends. The CDR3 nucleotides are TGTGCCAGCAGTGAATGGAGCTCTGGGGCCAACGTCCTGACTTTC. This encodes CASSEWSSGANVLTF. Supplemented by reference TRBV25-1 and TRBJ2-6, the full variable domain reads EADIYQTPRYLVIGTGKKITLECSQTMGHDKMYWYQQDPGMELHLIHYSYGVNSTEKGDLSSESTVSRIRTEHFPLTLESARPSHTSQYLCASSEWSSGANVLTFGAGSRLTVL.

V gene TRBV27 combines with J gene TRBJ2-7; either TRBD1 or TRBD2 may fit D (5 bases each). In germline, CDR1 is MNHEY, CDR2 SMNVEV (reference sequence). The CDR3 runs to 14 residues. The V gene lost 5 bases and the J gene lost 7 bases, with 18 bases spanning the gap. CDR3: CASSLLGWGLEQYF. CDR3 in DNA: TGTGCCAGCAGTCTACTTGGATGGGGGTTAGAGCAGTACTTC.

The rearrangement links TRBV5-1 to TRBJ1-1; 7 bases map to TRBD1. The V gene's germline CDR1 is SGHRS and CDR2 YFSETQ. This CDR3 spans 16 amino acids. Trimming cost V 4 bases and J 4 bases; bases outside gene matches: 13. In DNA form, the CDR3 reads TGCGCCAGCAGCCCCTTCGACGGGACAGATAGCACTGAAGCTTTCTTT. This codes for CASSPFDGTDSTEAFF. The whole variable domain, remainder taken from reference TRBV5-1 and TRBJ1-1, is KAGVTQTPRYLIKTRGQQVTLSCSPISGHRSVSWYQQTPGQGLQFLFEYFSETQRNKGNFPGRFSGRQFSNSRSEMNVSTLELGDSALYLCASSPFDGTDSTEAFFGQGTRLTVV.